The rows below give T cell receptor beta chains drawn from one sample of a study of blood T cell repertoires in COVID-19. Sequenced by immunoSEQ multiplex PCR; TCRdb stores in-frame clones only, minus some. The sample records 70,000 to 95,000 clones, over 75% being singletons. Input material: peripheral blood. The origin of the receptors is a human donor in a cohort sampled during active COVID-19. The CDR3 runs from the conserved cysteine through the conserved F or W. The D gene is left open where the match is weak. Where a row states a size, it is once, few, many or the class of an expanded clone; other rows omit it.

cdr3_length: 15
v_call: TRBV5-1
j_call: TRBJ1-2
d_call: .
clone_size: once
cdr3_nt: TGCGCCAGCAGCTTGGGACAGACAGCTAACTATGGCTACACCTTC
cdr3_aa: CASSLGQTANYGYTF

cdr3_length: 14
v_call: TRBV7-2
j_call: TRBJ2-2
d_call: TRBD2
clone_size: .
cdr3_nt: TGTGCCAGCAGCTTAGTGGCTAGCGGGGGGGAGCTGTTTTTT
cdr3_aa: CASSLVASGGELFF

cdr3_length: 15
v_call: TRBV30
j_call: TRBJ2-3
d_call: TRBD1
clone_size: .
cdr3_nt: TGTGCCTGGAGTCGGGGGACAGGGAAGGCCGATACGCAGTATTTT
cdr3_aa: CAWSRGTGKADTQYF

cdr3_length: 12
v_call: TRBV28
j_call: TRBJ2-5
d_call: TRBD1
clone_size: .
cdr3_nt: TGTGCCAGCACCAGGGGGTTGGAGACCCAGTACTTC
cdr3_aa: CASTRGLETQYF

cdr3_length: 14
v_call: TRBV5-1
j_call: TRBJ1-2
d_call: .
clone_size: .
cdr3_nt: TGCGCCAGCAGCTACGACACACCTAACTATGGCTACACCTTC
cdr3_aa: CASSYDTPNYGYTF

cdr3_length: 13
v_call: TRBV2
j_call: TRBJ1-1
d_call: .
clone_size: .
cdr3_nt: TGTGCCAGCAGGGCTACAGGGTTTACTGAAGCTTTCTTT
cdr3_aa: CASRATGFTEAFF

cdr3_length: 16
v_call: TRBV7-9
j_call: TRBJ2-6
d_call: .
clone_size: .
cdr3_nt: TGTGCCAGCAGCTTAGGGTGGGGGCTAGGGGCCAACGTCCTGACTTTC
cdr3_aa: CASSLGWGLGANVLTF

cdr3_length: 15
v_call: TRBV7-7
j_call: TRBJ2-5
d_call: TRBD2
clone_size: .
cdr3_nt: TGTGCTAGCAGCTTAGGACAGACTAGCGAAGAGACCCAGTACTTC
cdr3_aa: CASSLGQTSEETQYF

cdr3_length: 15
v_call: TRBV10-2
j_call: TRBJ1-1
d_call: TRBD1
clone_size: .
cdr3_nt: TGCGCCAGCAGTGACCCACAGGGGGGAGGTACTGAAGCTTTCTTT
cdr3_aa: CASSDPQGGGTEAFF

cdr3_length: 15
v_call: TRBV3-1/TRBV3-2
j_call: TRBJ1-1
d_call: .
clone_size: .
cdr3_nt: TGTGCCAGCAGCCTAGTCGGGGGGTCGGACACTGAAGCTTTCTTT
cdr3_aa: CASSLVGGSDTEAFF

cdr3_length: 15
v_call: TRBV24-1
j_call: TRBJ1-1
d_call: .
clone_size: .
cdr3_nt: TGTGCCACCAGTGCGAACACAGCTTTAGACACTGAAGCTTTCTTT
cdr3_aa: CATSANTALDTEAFF

cdr3_length: 14
v_call: TRBV6-5
j_call: TRBJ2-7
d_call: .
clone_size: few
cdr3_nt: TGTGCCAGCAGTTACTCCCGGGAAAGCTACGAGCAGTACTTC
cdr3_aa: CASSYSRESYEQYF

cdr3_length: 14
v_call: TRBV7-8
j_call: TRBJ1-1
d_call: TRBD1
clone_size: .
cdr3_nt: TGTGCCAGCAGCAACGCCGGACAGGGTGTTCAGGCTTTCTTT
cdr3_aa: CASSNAGQGVQAFF

cdr3_length: 16
v_call: TRBV24-1
j_call: TRBJ2-3
d_call: TRBD1
clone_size: .
cdr3_nt: TGTGCCACCAGTGATGGGGGACAGGCCCTTCCCGATACGCAGTATTTT
cdr3_aa: CATSDGGQALPDTQYF

cdr3_length: 15
v_call: TRBV15
j_call: TRBJ1-5
d_call: TRBD1
clone_size: .
cdr3_nt: TGTGCCACCAGCAGAGTCGGACAGGTGGGGCAGCCCCAGCATTTT
cdr3_aa: CATSRVGQVGQPQHF

cdr3_length: 14
v_call: TRBV6-5
j_call: TRBJ1-3
d_call: .
clone_size: few
cdr3_nt: TGTGCCAGCAGGCAGGACAGAGGAAGAAACACCATATATTTT
cdr3_aa: CASRQDRGRNTIYF

cdr3_length: 16
v_call: TRBV14
j_call: TRBJ2-1
d_call: TRBD1
clone_size: .
cdr3_nt: TGTGCCAGCAGTCAAAGCCGGGGACAGGCCCTAAGTAAGCAGTTCTTC
cdr3_aa: CASSQSRGQALSKQFF

cdr3_length: 14
v_call: TRBV19
j_call: TRBJ2-3
d_call: TRBD2
clone_size: .
cdr3_nt: TGTGCCAGTAGTATACAGCGGGGGGGTGATACGCAGTATTTT
cdr3_aa: CASSIQRGGDTQYF

cdr3_length: 17
v_call: TRBV5-4
j_call: TRBJ2-5
d_call: .
clone_size: .
cdr3_nt: TGTGCCAGCAGCACGGTCAGGGGAGTGGGCCCAGAGGAGACCCAGTACTTC
cdr3_aa: CASSTVRGVGPEETQYF

cdr3_length: 12
v_call: TRBV4-1
j_call: TRBJ1-2
d_call: .
clone_size: .
cdr3_nt: TGCGCCAGCAGCCGCGAATTCTATGGCTACACCTTC
cdr3_aa: CASSREFYGYTF

cdr3_length: 15
v_call: TRBV5-1
j_call: TRBJ2-3
d_call: .
clone_size: .
cdr3_nt: TGCGCCAGCAGCTTGGATCCGGGGGGCACAGATACGCAGTATTTT
cdr3_aa: CASSLDPGGTDTQYF

cdr3_length: 13
v_call: TRBV2
j_call: TRBJ2-7
d_call: TRBD1
clone_size: .
cdr3_nt: TGTGCCAGTCAGACTACAGGGGACTACGAGCAGTACTTC
cdr3_aa: CASQTTGDYEQYF

cdr3_length: 13
v_call: TRBV7-9
j_call: TRBJ2-7
d_call: .
clone_size: once
cdr3_nt: TGTGCCAGCAGCGGAGGGACGGCCTACGAGCAGTACTTC
cdr3_aa: CASSGGTAYEQYF

cdr3_length: 13
v_call: TRBV4-2
j_call: TRBJ1-2
d_call: .
clone_size: .
cdr3_nt: TGTGCCAGCAGCCAAGAATCCCGCGATGGCTACACCTTC
cdr3_aa: CASSQESRDGYTF

cdr3_length: 12
v_call: TRBV9
j_call: TRBJ2-1
d_call: .
clone_size: .
cdr3_nt: TGTGCCAGCAGCAGTCGGGAGAATGAGCAGTTCTTC
cdr3_aa: CASSSRENEQFF

cdr3_length: 17
v_call: TRBV7-3
j_call: TRBJ1-6
d_call: TRBD1
clone_size: .
cdr3_nt: TGTGCCAGCAGCTTAAGTGGGCCAGGGGGAGATAATTCACCCCTCCACTTT
cdr3_aa: CASSLSGPGGDNSPLHF

cdr3_length: 16
v_call: TRBV4-2
j_call: TRBJ2-5
d_call: TRBD2
clone_size: .
cdr3_nt: TGTGCCAGCAGCCAAGGAAGAGGCGGGGGGGAAGAGACCCAGTACTTC
cdr3_aa: CASSQGRGGGEETQYF

cdr3_length: 13
v_call: TRBV9
j_call: TRBJ2-5
d_call: .
clone_size: .
cdr3_nt: TGTGCCAGCAGCAAGCGACTCCAAGAGACCCAGTACTTC
cdr3_aa: CASSKRLQETQYF

cdr3_length: 17
v_call: TRBV5-1
j_call: TRBJ2-3
d_call: TRBD2
clone_size: .
cdr3_nt: TGCGCCAGCAGCTTGCTCGTAGCGGGCGCTAGCACAGATACGCAGTATTTT
cdr3_aa: CASSLLVAGASTDTQYF

cdr3_length: 14
v_call: TRBV25-1
j_call: TRBJ1-1
d_call: TRBD1
clone_size: .
cdr3_nt: TGTGCCAGCAGTGTTTCTTACAGGGGGTTTGAAGCTTTCTTT
cdr3_aa: CASSVSYRGFEAFF

cdr3_length: 16
v_call: TRBV5-1
j_call: TRBJ2-7
d_call: TRBD2
clone_size: once
cdr3_nt: TGCGCCAGCAGCTTGGTGGGGACTAGCGGGTCCCACGAGCAGTACTTC
cdr3_aa: CASSLVGTSGSHEQYF

cdr3_length: 13
v_call: TRBV9
j_call: TRBJ1-2
d_call: TRBD1
clone_size: .
cdr3_nt: TGTGCCAGCAGCGTAGGACAGGGGATTGGCTACACCTTC
cdr3_aa: CASSVGQGIGYTF

cdr3_length: 13
v_call: TRBV18
j_call: TRBJ2-1
d_call: TRBD1
clone_size: .
cdr3_nt: TGTGCCAGCTCACCGGGGACAGGGTATGAGCAGTTCTTC
cdr3_aa: CASSPGTGYEQFF

cdr3_length: 15
v_call: TRBV10-3
j_call: TRBJ2-7
d_call: TRBD1
clone_size: once
cdr3_nt: TGTGCCATCAGCTATGGGGGACAGGGGTCCTACGAGCAGTACTTC
cdr3_aa: CAISYGGQGSYEQYF

cdr3_length: 12
v_call: TRBV28
j_call: TRBJ2-3
d_call: TRBD1
clone_size: .
cdr3_nt: TGTGCCAGCCTACAGGGGGCGGATACGCAGTATTTT
cdr3_aa: CASLQGADTQYF

cdr3_length: 16
v_call: TRBV11-2
j_call: TRBJ1-5
d_call: TRBD1
clone_size: .
cdr3_nt: TGTGCCAGCAGCTTAGCCCCACAGGGGGTCAATCAGCCCCAGCATTTT
cdr3_aa: CASSLAPQGVNQPQHF

cdr3_length: 13
v_call: TRBV15
j_call: TRBJ1-2
d_call: .
clone_size: .
cdr3_nt: TGTGCCACCAGCAGGGCACAGGGAGTCGGCTACACCTTC
cdr3_aa: CATSRAQGVGYTF

cdr3_length: 15
v_call: TRBV27
j_call: TRBJ1-2
d_call: .
clone_size: .
cdr3_nt: TGTGCCAGCAGTTTATTGGGGGGGTCTAACTATGGCTACACCTTC
cdr3_aa: CASSLLGGSNYGYTF

cdr3_length: 13
v_call: TRBV5-1
j_call: TRBJ2-7
d_call: TRBD2
clone_size: .
cdr3_nt: TGCGCCAGCAGCCGAACCGCTAGCGGTGAGCAGTACTTC
cdr3_aa: CASSRTASGEQYF

cdr3_length: 19
v_call: TRBV4-3
j_call: TRBJ1-4
d_call: TRBD1
clone_size: .
cdr3_nt: TGCGCCAGCAGCCAAGTAGTGAGGGACAGGGGCCACTCTAATGAAAAACTGTTTTTT
cdr3_aa: CASSQVVRDRGHSNEKLFF

cdr3_length: 14
v_call: TRBV7-9
j_call: TRBJ2-5
d_call: TRBD1
clone_size: .
cdr3_nt: TGTGCCAGCAGCTTCGACAGGGCCCAAGAGACCCAGTACTTC
cdr3_aa: CASSFDRAQETQYF

cdr3_length: 13
v_call: TRBV3-1/TRBV3-2
j_call: TRBJ2-7
d_call: .
clone_size: few
cdr3_nt: TGTGCCAGCAGCCAATTCACTGCCGGCGAGCAGTACTTC
cdr3_aa: CASSQFTAGEQYF

cdr3_length: 9
v_call: TRBV7-9
j_call: TRBJ1-1
d_call: .
clone_size: many
cdr3_nt: TGTGCCAGCAGCCCAGGAGCTTTCTTT
cdr3_aa: CASSPGAFF

cdr3_length: 13
v_call: TRBV27
j_call: TRBJ1-2
d_call: TRBD1
clone_size: once
cdr3_nt: TGTGCCAGCAGCCGGGACAGGGGCTATGGCTACACCTTC
cdr3_aa: CASSRDRGYGYTF

cdr3_length: 15
v_call: TRBV7-9
j_call: TRBJ1-5
d_call: TRBD1
clone_size: once
cdr3_nt: TGTGCCAGCAGCCCAGGACAGGGGCCCAATCAGCCCCAGCATTTT
cdr3_aa: CASSPGQGPNQPQHF